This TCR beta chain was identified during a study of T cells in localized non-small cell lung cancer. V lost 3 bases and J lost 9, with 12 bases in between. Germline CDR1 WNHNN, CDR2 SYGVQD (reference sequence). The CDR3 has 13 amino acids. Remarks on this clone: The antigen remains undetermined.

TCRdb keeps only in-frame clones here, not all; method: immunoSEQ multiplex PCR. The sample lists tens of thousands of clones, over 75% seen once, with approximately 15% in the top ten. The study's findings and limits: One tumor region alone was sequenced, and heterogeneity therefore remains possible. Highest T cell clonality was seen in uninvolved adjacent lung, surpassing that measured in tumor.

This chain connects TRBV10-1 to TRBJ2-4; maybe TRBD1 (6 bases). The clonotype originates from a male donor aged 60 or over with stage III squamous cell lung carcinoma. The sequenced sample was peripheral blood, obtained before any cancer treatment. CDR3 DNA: TGCGCCAGCAGTGAAACAGGGTATGGCATTCAGTACTTC. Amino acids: CASSETGYGIQYF.